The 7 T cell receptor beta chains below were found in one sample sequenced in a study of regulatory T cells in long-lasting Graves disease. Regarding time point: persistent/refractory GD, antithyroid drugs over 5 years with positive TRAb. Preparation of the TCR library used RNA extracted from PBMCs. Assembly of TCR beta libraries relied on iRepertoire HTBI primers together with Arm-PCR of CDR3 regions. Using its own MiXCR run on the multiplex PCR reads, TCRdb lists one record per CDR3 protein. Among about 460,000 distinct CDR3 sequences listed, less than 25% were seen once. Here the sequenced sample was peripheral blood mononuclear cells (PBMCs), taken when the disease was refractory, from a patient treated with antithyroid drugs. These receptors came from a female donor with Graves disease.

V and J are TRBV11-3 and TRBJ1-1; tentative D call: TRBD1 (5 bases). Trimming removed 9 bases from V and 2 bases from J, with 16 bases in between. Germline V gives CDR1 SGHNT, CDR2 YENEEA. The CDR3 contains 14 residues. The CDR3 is CASSTGWGNTEAFF. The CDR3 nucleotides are TGTGCCAGTAGCACAGGCTGGGGTAACACTGAAGCTTTCTTT. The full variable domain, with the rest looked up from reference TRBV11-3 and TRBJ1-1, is EAGVVQSPRYKIIEKKQPVAFWCNPISGHNTLYWYLQNLGQGPELLIRYENEEAVDDSQLPKDRFSAERLKGVDSTLKIQPAELGDSAVYLCASSTGWGNTEAFFGQGTRLTVV.

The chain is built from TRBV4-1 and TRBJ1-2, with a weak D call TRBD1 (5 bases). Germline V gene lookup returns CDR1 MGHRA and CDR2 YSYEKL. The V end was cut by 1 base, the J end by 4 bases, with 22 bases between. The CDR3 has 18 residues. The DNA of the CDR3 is TGCGCCAGCAGCCAAGCGGGAAGTAGGGCAGGGCCTACCTATGGCTACACCTTC. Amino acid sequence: CASSQAGSRAGPTYGYTF.

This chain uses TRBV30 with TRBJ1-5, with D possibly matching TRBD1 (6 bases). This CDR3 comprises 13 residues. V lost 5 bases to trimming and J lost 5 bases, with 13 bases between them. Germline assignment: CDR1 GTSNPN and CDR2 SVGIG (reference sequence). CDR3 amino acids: CAWGRGADQPQHF. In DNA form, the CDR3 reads TGTGCCTGGGGCCGGGGGGCGGATCAGCCCCAGCATTTT.

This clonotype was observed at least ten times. CDR3 coding DNA: TGTGCCAGCAAGGGACTAGAGAGCTCCTACGAGCAGTACTTC. It is translated as CASKGLESSYEQYF. The rearrangement joins TRBV6-1 to TRBJ2-7; 8 bases are shared with TRBD2. Germline CDR1 is MNHNS and CDR2 is SASEGT. With 7 bases clipped from V and 0 bases from J, the junction kept 5 bases outside the gene matches. The CDR3 length is 14 residues.

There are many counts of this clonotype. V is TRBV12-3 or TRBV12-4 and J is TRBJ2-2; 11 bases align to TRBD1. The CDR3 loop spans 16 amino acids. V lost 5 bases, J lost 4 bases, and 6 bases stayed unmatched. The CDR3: CASSQTGTGGTGELFF. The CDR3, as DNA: TGTGCCAGCAGTCAAACTGGGACAGGGGGCACCGGGGAGCTGTTTTTT.

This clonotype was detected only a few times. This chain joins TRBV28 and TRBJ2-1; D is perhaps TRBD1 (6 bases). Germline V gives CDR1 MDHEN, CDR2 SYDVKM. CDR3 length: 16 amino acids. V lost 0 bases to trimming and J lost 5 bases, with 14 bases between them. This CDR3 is CASSLWEQGLNNEQFF. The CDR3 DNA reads TGTGCCAGCAGTTTATGGGAACAGGGTCTCAACAATGAGCAGTTCTTC.

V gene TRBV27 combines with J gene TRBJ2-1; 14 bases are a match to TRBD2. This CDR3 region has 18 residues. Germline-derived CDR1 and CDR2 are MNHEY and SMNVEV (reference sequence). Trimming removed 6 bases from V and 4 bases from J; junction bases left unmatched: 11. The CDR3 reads CASSRDGGLAGGYNEQFF. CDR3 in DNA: TGTGCCAGCAGCCGGGACGGTGGACTAGCGGGAGGTTACAATGAGCAGTTCTTC.